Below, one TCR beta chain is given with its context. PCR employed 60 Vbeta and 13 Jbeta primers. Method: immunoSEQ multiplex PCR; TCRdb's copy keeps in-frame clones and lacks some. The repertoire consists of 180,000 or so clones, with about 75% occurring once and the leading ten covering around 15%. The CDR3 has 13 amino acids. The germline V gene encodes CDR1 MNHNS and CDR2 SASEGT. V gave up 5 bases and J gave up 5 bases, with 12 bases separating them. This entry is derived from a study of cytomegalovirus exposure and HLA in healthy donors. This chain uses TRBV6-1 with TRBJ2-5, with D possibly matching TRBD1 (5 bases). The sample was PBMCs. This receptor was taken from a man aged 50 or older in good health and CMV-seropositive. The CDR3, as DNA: TGTGCCAGCAGTATACGACAGAGGGAGACCCAGTACTTC. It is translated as CASSIRQRETQYF.